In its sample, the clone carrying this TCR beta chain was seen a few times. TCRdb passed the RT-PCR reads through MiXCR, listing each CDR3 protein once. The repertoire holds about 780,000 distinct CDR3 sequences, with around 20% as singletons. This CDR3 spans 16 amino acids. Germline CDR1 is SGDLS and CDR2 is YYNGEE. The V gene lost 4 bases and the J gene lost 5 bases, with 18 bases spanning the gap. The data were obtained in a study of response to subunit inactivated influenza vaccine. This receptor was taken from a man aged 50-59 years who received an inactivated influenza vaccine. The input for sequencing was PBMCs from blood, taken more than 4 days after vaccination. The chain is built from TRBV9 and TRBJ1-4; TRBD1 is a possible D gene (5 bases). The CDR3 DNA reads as TGTGCCAGCAGCCAAGCGGTGGGGGGTCGGAATGAAAAACTGTTTTTT. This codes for CASSQAVGGRNEKLFF.